Below, 5 T cell receptor beta chains from the same sample are listed, as sequenced in a study of T-cell memory formation after mild COVID-19. TCRdb recomputed calls from the 5' RACE reads with MiXCR, one row per CDR3 protein. The sample includes hundreds of thousands of distinct CDR3 sequences, 20% seen only once; the top ten take around an eighth. The sample taken for sequencing was PBMCs or a T cell subset sorted from them (not recorded which). All receptors come from an adult woman who had mild COVID-19 (a few samples of this study predate the infection). Cell type and time point are not known.

The rearrangement uses TRBV6-2 or TRBV6-3 and TRBJ2-7, with no clear D. CDR1 is MNHEY, CDR2 SVGEGT, per germline. The CDR3 extends over 14 amino acids. V was cut by 2 bases and J by 7 bases, with 15 bases left in between. The CDR3 nucleotides are TGTGCCAGCAGTTACAGGGTCCCCCGTAGGGAGCAGTACTTC. Translating it yields CASSYRVPRREQYF.

This sequence joins TRBV7-9 and TRBJ2-2; D call uncertain. The CDR3 consists of 13 residues. Trimming left V 4 bases short and J 15 bases short, with 18 bases between. The germline V gene encodes CDR1 SEHNR and CDR2 FQNEAQ (reference sequence). The CDR3 protein is CASSYQAWGEVFF. The CDR3 bases are TGTGCCAGCAGCTACCAGGCGTGGGGTGAGGTGTTTTTT.

This clonotype was detected a few times. The chain is built from TRBV7-6 and TRBJ2-5; D is unclear. CDR1 is SGHVS, CDR2 FNYEAQ, per germline. V lost 3 bases and J lost 5, with 7 bases in between. CDR3 size: 12 residues. CDR3 region: CASSFGSETQYF. CDR3 DNA: TGTGCCAGCAGCTTTGGGTCGGAGACCCAGTACTTC.

This clonotype was recorded at least ten times. The gene calls are TRBV7-6 and TRBJ2-7, with 9 nucleotides matching TRBD1. The CDR3 runs to 15 residues. Germline lookup yields CDR1 SGHVS and CDR2 FNYEAQ. The J segment lost 0 bases and the V segment lost 5 bases, leaving 5 bases of the junction unmatched. Here the CDR3 reads CASSPGTGSSYEQYF. The CDR3 DNA sequence: TGTGCCAGCAGCCCCGGGACAGGGAGCTCCTACGAGCAGTACTTC.

The rearrangement uses TRBV6-4 and TRBJ2-2, with 7 bases lining up with TRBD1. V was clipped by 4 bases and J by 0 bases; unmatched bases: 5. Germline CDR1 reads MRHNA; CDR2 reads SNTAGT. The CDR3 totals 16 residues. CDR3 coding DNA: TGTGCCAGCAGTGCCCGGGACAGCTCGAACACCGGGGAGCTGTTTTTT. It yields the protein CASSARDSSNTGELFF.